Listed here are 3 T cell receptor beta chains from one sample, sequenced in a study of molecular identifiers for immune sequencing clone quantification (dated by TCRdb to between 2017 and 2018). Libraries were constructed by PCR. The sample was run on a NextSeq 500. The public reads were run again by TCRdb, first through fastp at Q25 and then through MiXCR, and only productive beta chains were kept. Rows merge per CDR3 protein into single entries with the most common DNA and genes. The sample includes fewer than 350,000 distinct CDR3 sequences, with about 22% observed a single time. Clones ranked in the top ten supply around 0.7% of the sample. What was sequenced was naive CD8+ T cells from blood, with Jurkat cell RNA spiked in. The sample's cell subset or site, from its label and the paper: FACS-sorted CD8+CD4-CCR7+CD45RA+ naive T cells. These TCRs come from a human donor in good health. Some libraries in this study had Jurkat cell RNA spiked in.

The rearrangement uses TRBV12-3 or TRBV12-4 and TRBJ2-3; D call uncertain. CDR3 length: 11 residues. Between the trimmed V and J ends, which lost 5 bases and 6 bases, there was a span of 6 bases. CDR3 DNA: TGTGCCAGCAGTGATATCGATACGCAGTATTTT. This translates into CASSDIDTQYF.

CDR3 DNA sequence: TGTGCCAGCAGCCCACAGTTCCGCACAGATACGCAGTATTTT. This codes for CASSPQFRTDTQYF. The rearrangement joins TRBV13 to TRBJ2-3; D gene unclear. The germline V gene has CDR1 PRHDT and CDR2 FYEKMQ (reference sequence). V lost 5 bases and J 1 base, leaving 10 bases between the germline ends. This CDR3 spans 14 amino acids.

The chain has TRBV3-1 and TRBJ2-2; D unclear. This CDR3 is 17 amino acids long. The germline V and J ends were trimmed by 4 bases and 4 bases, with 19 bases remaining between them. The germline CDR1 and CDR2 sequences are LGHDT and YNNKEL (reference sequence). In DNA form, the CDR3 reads TGTGCCAGCAGCCCCGGTGTGGCATTAGGAATCACCGGGGAGCTGTTTTTT. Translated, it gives CASSPGVALGITGELFF.